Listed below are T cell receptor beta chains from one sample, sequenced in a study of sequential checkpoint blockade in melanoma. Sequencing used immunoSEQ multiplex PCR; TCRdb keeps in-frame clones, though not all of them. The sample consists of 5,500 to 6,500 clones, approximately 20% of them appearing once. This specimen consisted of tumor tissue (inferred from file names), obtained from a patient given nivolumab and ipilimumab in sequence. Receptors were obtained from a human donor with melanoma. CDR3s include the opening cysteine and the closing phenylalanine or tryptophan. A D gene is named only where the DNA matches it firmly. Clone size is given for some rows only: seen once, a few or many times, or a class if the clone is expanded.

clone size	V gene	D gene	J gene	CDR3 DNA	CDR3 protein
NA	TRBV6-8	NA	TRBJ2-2	TGTGCCAGCTTGAGCGGATGGAACACCGGGGAGCTGTTTTTT	CASLSGWNTGELFF
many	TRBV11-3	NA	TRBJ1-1	TGTGCCAGCAGCTTAATTGGCCGGTTAGGGACGAACACTGAAGCTTTCTTT	CASSLIGRLGTNTEAFF
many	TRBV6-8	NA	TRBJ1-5	TGTGCCAGCGGTGGTTTATGGGGCAATCAGCCCCAGCATTTT	CASGGLWGNQPQHF
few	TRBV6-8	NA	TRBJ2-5	TGTGCCAGCAGCCATAGAATTCGAGAGACCCAGTACTTC	CASSHRIRETQYF
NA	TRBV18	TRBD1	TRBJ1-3	TGTGCCAGCTCACCACCGTGGACAGGCTCTGGAAACACCATATATTTT	CASSPPWTGSGNTIYF
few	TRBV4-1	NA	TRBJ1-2	TGCGCCAGCAGCCAAAGGACCGGCAGTCCTAACTATGGCTACACCTTC	CASSQRTGSPNYGYTF
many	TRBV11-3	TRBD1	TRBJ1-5	TGTGCCAGCAGCTTGGACAGGGGGCCCTACCAGCCCCAGCATTTT	CASSLDRGPYQPQHF
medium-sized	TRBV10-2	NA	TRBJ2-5	TGCGCCAGCAGTGATGGGGGAGCGGGTACACAAGAGACCCAGTACTTC	CASSDGGAGTQETQYF
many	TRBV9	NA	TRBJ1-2	TGTGCCAGCAGCCCCCTCCGGGGGCTCTACTATGGCTACACCTTC	CASSPLRGLYYGYTF
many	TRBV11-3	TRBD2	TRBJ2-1	TGTGCCAGCAGCCCAAGGAGCGGGAGCTCCTACAATGAGCAGTTCTTC	CASSPRSGSSYNEQFF
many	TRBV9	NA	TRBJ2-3	TGTGCCAGCAGCGTAGACGGTATGGGGAGCACAGATACGCAGTATTTT	CASSVDGMGSTDTQYF
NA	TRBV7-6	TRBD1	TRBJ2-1	TGTGCTAGCAGCCGACAGGGGGCTACGGATGAGCAGTTCTTC	CASSRQGATDEQFF
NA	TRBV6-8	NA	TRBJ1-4	TGTGCCAGCAGCGCGCGATCCGGGACAAGGGATGAAAAACTGTTTTTT	CASSARSGTRDEKLFF
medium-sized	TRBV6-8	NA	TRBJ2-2	TGTGCCAGCAGTGAGGGCCACACGAACACCGGGGAGCTGTTTTTT	CASSEGHTNTGELFF
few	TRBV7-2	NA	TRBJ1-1	TGTGCCAGCAGCTTACAGGGGTACACTGAAGCTTTCTTT	CASSLQGYTEAFF
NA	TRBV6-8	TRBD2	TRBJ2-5	TGTGCCAGCAGGACGGGGGGAGAGACCCAGTACTTC	CASRTGGETQYF
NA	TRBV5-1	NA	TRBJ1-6	TGCGCCAGCAGCTTGGCTGGGGGCTATTCACCCCTCCACTTT	CASSLAGGYSPLHF
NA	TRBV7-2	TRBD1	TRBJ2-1	TGTGCCAGCAGGGGGGACAGACACAATGAGCAGTTCTTC	CASRGDRHNEQFF
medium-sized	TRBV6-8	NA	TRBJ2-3	TGTGCCAGCAGGATCGAGGGAGTCCGGACAGATACGCAGTATTTT	CASRIEGVRTDTQYF
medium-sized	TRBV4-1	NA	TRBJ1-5	TGCGCCAGCAGCCAAGAAGGGACATATAGCAATCAGCCCCAGCATTTT	CASSQEGTYSNQPQHF
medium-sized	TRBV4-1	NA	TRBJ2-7	TGCGCCAGCAGCCTATCTCCCTTTGGTAGCGACGAGCAGTACTTC	CASSLSPFGSDEQYF
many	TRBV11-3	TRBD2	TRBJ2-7	TGTGCCAGCAGCTTCCCCGAGGGGGGACTAGCGGGAGGGCCCCACGAGCAGTACTTC	CASSFPEGGLAGGPHEQYF
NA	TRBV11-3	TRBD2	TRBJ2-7	TGTGCCAGCAGCTGGCGCGGGGGGTACTCCTACGAGCAGTACTTC	CASSWRGGYSYEQYF
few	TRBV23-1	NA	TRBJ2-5	TGCGCCAGCAGCCCCCCTCGGGAAGAGACCCAGTACTTC	CASSPPREETQYF
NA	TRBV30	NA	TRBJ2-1	TGTGCCTGCCTCCGGGGGTTGAGCTCCTACAATGAGCAGTTCTTC	CACLRGLSSYNEQFF
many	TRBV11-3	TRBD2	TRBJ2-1	TGTGCCAGCAGCTCCGGTCTGAGGCGGGAGGGTAGTAATGAGCAGTTCTTC	CASSSGLRREGSNEQFF
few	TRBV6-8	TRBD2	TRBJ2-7	TGTGCCAGCAGTTATCTCCTAGCGGGCGAGCAGTACTTC	CASSYLLAGEQYF
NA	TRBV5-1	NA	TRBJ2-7	TGCGCCAGCAGCTTGGATAAAGCAGGGAGGTACGAGCAGTACTTC	CASSLDKAGRYEQYF